This T cell receptor (beta chain) was found in a study of shared clonotypes between healthy human individuals. The trim removed 4 bases at V and 5 bases at J, leaving 4 bases unmatched. CDR3 length: 15 residues. Germline CDR1 MDHEN, CDR2 SYDVKM. The DNA input per sorted-subset replicate PCR was 200 ng, corresponding to some 33,000 T cell genomes. Profiling relied on immunoSEQ multiplex PCR, and the TCRdb table lists in-frame clones only, not all of them. The sample has 1.5 million to 2.5 million clones; approximately 94% are singletons. A note on this clone: Its antigen is not known.

Only CD45RO-negative cells positively selected for CCR7 counted as naive CD8 cells, so terminally differentiated effector memory CD45RA+ cells were excluded. Whole-study results and caveats: The study's rarefaction showed incomplete sorted-subset sequencing despite large depth.

V is TRBV28 and J is TRBJ2-2, with TRBD1 matching over 10 bases. Sequencing input: naive CD8+ T cells sorted from blood. This TCR derives from a young man in good health. This CDR3 reads CASSWDRGWTGELFF. CDR3 nucleotide sequence: TGTGCCAGCAGTTGGGACAGGGGTTGGACCGGGGAGCTGTTTTTT.